The 18 T cell receptor beta chains below come from one sample, sequenced in a study of chemoradiotherapy in HPV16-positive cancers. Sequenced by immunoSEQ multiplex PCR; TCRdb stores in-frame clones only, minus some. The data contain about 200 clones, around 91% of them singletons. The specimen was tumor tissue, collected from a patient who underwent chemoradiotherapy. Every receptor here comes from a human donor with HPV-associated anogenital cancer.

This clone was detected only once. The chain has TRBV28 and TRBJ1-4; D remains ambiguous. The CDR3 extends over 16 amino acids. The ends were cut back, 5 bases at V and 8 bases at J, with 21 bases in the middle. Looked up from germline, CDR1 is MDHEN and CDR2 is SYDVKM. DNA for the CDR3: TGTGCCAGCAGTCCCACAAGAGGGAGGACGAGAGAAAAACTGTTTTTT. Translation: CASSPTRGRTREKLFF.

This clone was counted a few times. This chain connects TRBV21-1 to TRBJ1-2; the DNA was not used to check the table's D call, TRBD1. TRBV21-1 is shown as a pseudogene. The CDR3 has 17 amino acids. The CDR3 nucleotides read TGTGCCAGCAGCGAAAGCGAGAGGACAGGGCTAGAAGGAGGCTACACCTTC. Translating gives CASSESERTGLEGGYTF.

This chain links TRBV7-9 with TRBJ2-7; the D is unclear. Per germline, CDR1 SEHNR and CDR2 FQNEAQ (reference sequence). This CDR3 has 11 amino acids. Trimming cost V 2 bases and J 3 bases, with 2 bases left between them. The CDR3 loop reads CASSLNYEQYF. DNA of the CDR3: TGTGCCAGCAGCTTAAACTACGAGCAGTACTTC.

This chain joins TRBV2 and TRBJ1-1, with TRBD1 identical over 11 bases. This CDR3 contains 15 residues. Germline V CDR1 and CDR2: SNHLY, FYNNEI. V lost 6 bases, J lost 4 bases, and 7 bases stayed unmatched. DNA for the CDR3: TGTGCCAGCAGCTCCCGGGACAGGGGGGGCACTGAAGCTTTCTTT. This gives the protein CASSSRDRGGTEAFF.

V and J are TRBV18 and TRBJ2-7, with D perhaps TRBD1 (6 bases). Germline V gene lookup returns CDR1 KGHSH and CDR2 LQKENI. Trimming pared 3 bases from V and 0 bases from J, leaving 15 bases between. The CDR3 spans 16 residues. Written as DNA, the CDR3 is TGTGCCAGCTCACCTCGTCGGGACACCTTCTCCTACGAGCAGTACTTC. Translation gives CASSPRRDTFSYEQYF.

V is TRBV7-3 and J is TRBJ2-3; maybe TRBD2 (6 bases). CDR3 length: 15 amino acids. Looked up from germline, CDR1 is SGHTA and CDR2 is FQGTGA. Trimming took off 4 bases at V and 9 bases at J, with 20 bases between the two ends. The CDR3 DNA sequence: TGTGCCAGCAGCTCTACAGCCTCTTCGGGGGTCACGCAGTATTTT. Encoded protein: CASSSTASSGVTQYF.

This clone occurred a few times. The chain recombines TRBV7-6 with TRBJ1-5, with D unclear. The CDR3 covers 14 residues. V shed 5 bases and J shed 9 bases, with 17 bases lying between them. From germline, CDR1 is SGHVS and CDR2 FNYEAQ. DNA for the CDR3: TGTGCCAGCAGCCCCGTGGAGGGTACTTTGCCCCAGCATTTT. It encodes CASSPVEGTLPQHF. Using reference TRBV7-6 and TRBJ1-5 for the parts outside the CDR3, the full variable domain is GAGVSQSPRYKVTKRGQDVALRCDPISGHVSLYWYRQALGQGPEFLTYFNYEAQQDKSGLPNDRFSAERPEGSISTLTIQRTEQRDSAMYRCASSPVEGTLPQHFGDGTRLSIL.

The V and J genes are TRBV4-2 and TRBJ2-3; 9 bases align to TRBD2. This CDR3 has 14 amino acids. V lost 6 bases, J lost 2 bases, and 3 bases stayed unmatched. Germline values: CDR1 LGHNA, CDR2 YNFKEQ. CDR3 protein: CASRGGGDTDTQYF. The CDR3 nucleotides read TGTGCCAGCAGGGGCGGGGGGGACACAGATACGCAGTATTTT.

This clone was recorded once. The rearrangement joins TRBV7-3 to TRBJ2-7; either TRBD1 or TRBD2 may fit D (5 bases each). V lost 5 bases and J 6 bases, leaving 20 bases between the germline ends. Germline CDR1 reads SGHTA; CDR2 reads FQGTGA. The CDR3 has 15 residues. CDR3 DNA sequence: TGTGCCAGCAGCCTGGATGGGACGACCACGGGCGAGCAGTACTTC. Its translation: CASSLDGTTTGEQYF.

The V call is TRBV5-1, the J call TRBJ1-1; D is possibly TRBD1 (5 bases). CDR1 and CDR2 (germline): SGHRS, YFSETQ. This CDR3 has 14 amino acids. Trimming cost V 2 bases and J 1 base, with 9 bases left between them. The CDR3 region has the DNA TGCGCCAGCAGCTTTCCGGGGACGAACACTGAAGCTTTCTTT. Translated: CASSFPGTNTEAFF.

The chain recombines TRBV12-5 with TRBJ2-6; TRBD1 might be the D (6 bases). V lost 5 bases and J 5 bases, leaving 19 bases between the germline ends. Looked up from germline, CDR1 is LGHNT and CDR2 is FRNRAP. This CDR3 contains 17 residues. CDR3 in amino acids: CASGADRGQSRANVLTF. CDR3 DNA sequence: TGTGCTAGTGGTGCGGACAGAGGACAAAGTCGGGCCAACGTCCTGACTTTC.

CDR3 in DNA: TGTGCCAGCAGGGGGCGGGGTAGGTCAAATGAGCAGTTCTTC. Amino acid sequence: CASRGRGRSNEQFF. This chain connects TRBV28 to TRBJ2-1; D may be TRBD2 (6 bases). V lost 6 bases to trimming and J lost 7 bases, with 16 bases between them. Germline assignment: CDR1 MDHEN and CDR2 SYDVKM. The CDR3 consists of 14 residues.

This clone has a handful of counts. This rearrangement joins TRBV28 to TRBJ2-7, with TRBD1 matching over 7 bases. This CDR3 is 15 amino acids long. CDR1 and CDR2 (germline): MDHEN, SYDVKM. The V and J ends lost 4 bases and 2 bases, in that order; junction bases with no gene match: 8. Here the CDR3 reads CASSWARDSPYEQYF. The CDR3 nucleotides read TGTGCCAGCAGTTGGGCCCGGGACAGCCCCTACGAGCAGTACTTC. The full variable domain, with the rest looked up from reference TRBV28 and TRBJ2-7, is DVKVTQSSRYLVKRTGEKVFLECVQDMDHENMFWYRQDPGLGLRLIYFSYDVKMKEKGDIPEGYSVSREKKERFSLILESASTNQTSMYLCASSWARDSPYEQYFGPGTRLTVT.

This clone came up a few times. The chain is built from TRBV7-6 and TRBJ1-1; possibly TRBD1 for D (6 bases). The CDR3 is made up of 14 amino acids. The germline gives CDR1 SGHVS, CDR2 FNYEAQ. V was trimmed by 0 bases and J by 7 bases, leaving 12 bases between them. For the CDR3, the DNA is TGTGCCAGCAGCTTAGCCCGGGGGGCGGATGAAGCTTTCTTT. It specifies CASSLARGADEAFF.

As DNA, the CDR3 is TGTGCCAGCAGTGTCGTAGCGGGAGCCTCCTACGAGCAGTACTTC. Encoded protein: CASSVVAGASYEQYF. This chain joins TRBV6-4 and TRBJ2-7; 9 nucleotides line up with TRBD2. The CDR3 covers 15 residues. Germline V gives CDR1 MRHNA, CDR2 SNTAGT. The V segment lost 4 bases and the J segment 0 bases; nucleotides outside the gene matches: 4.

This chain joins TRBV7-9 and TRBJ2-5; either TRBD1 or TRBD2 may fit D (5 bases each). Trimming cost V 4 bases and J 5 bases, with 14 bases left between them. Germline CDR1 is SEHNR and CDR2 is FQNEAQ (reference sequence). This CDR3 region has 14 residues. CDR3 in DNA: TGTGCCAGCAGCTACCGGGACCAGACGGAGACCCAGTACTTC. It is translated as CASSYRDQTETQYF.

The chain is built from TRBV11-3 and TRBJ1-3, with D possibly matching TRBD1 (5 bases). Germline V CDR1 and CDR2: SGHNT, YENEEA. CDR3 length equals 14 residues. V lost 8 bases and J 1 base, leaving 12 bases between the germline ends. The CDR3 DNA sequence: TGTGCCAGCTTGGGGGGGAGGTCTGGAAACACCATATATTTT. Translating it yields CASLGGRSGNTIYF. Based on the CDR3 plus reference TRBV11-3 and TRBJ1-3, the full variable domain is EAGVVQSPRYKIIEKKQPVAFWCNPISGHNTLYWYLQNLGQGPELLIRYENEEAVDDSQLPKDRFSAERLKGVDSTLKIQPAELGDSAVYLCASLGGRSGNTIYFGEGSWLTVV.

The V and J genes are TRBV19 and TRBJ1-5; no clear D. CDR3 size: 13 residues. Trimming shortened V by 3 bases and J by 3 bases, and 6 bases separated the two germline ends. Germline V gene data show CDR1 as LNHDA and CDR2 as SQIVND (reference sequence). This chain's CDR3 is CASSIGFNQPQHF. The DNA for the CDR3 is TGTGCCAGTAGTATCGGTTTCAATCAGCCCCAGCATTTT.